This T cell receptor (beta chain) was observed in a study of cytomegalovirus exposure and HLA in healthy donors. Germline lookup yields CDR1 SGHTA and CDR2 FQGNSA. The junction had 17 bases not matched to a gene; V was cut back by 4 bases and J by 7 bases. This CDR3 spans 18 amino acids. TCRdb keeps only in-frame clones here, not all; method: immunoSEQ multiplex PCR. The sample comprises approximately 160,000 clones, roughly 95% of which are singletons, and roughly 1% rests with the top ten. This sequence originates from a woman aged 18-29 years in good health and CMV-seronegative. Sequencing input: PBMCs. The chain is built from TRBV7-2 and TRBJ1-4, with 8 bases aligning to TRBD1. Written as DNA, the CDR3 is TGTGCCAGCAGCTCGCCGCCGGGACAGGCCGTTCAAAGTGAAAAACTGTTTTTT. This codes for CASSSPPGQAVQSEKLFF.